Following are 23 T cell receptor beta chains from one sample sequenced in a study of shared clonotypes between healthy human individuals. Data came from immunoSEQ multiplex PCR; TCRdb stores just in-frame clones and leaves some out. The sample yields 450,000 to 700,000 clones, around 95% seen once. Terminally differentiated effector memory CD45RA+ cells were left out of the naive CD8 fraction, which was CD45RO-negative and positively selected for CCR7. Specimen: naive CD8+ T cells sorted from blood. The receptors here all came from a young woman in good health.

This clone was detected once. The CDR3 DNA is TGTGCCACCAGCAGAGATGGGACAGGGGTTTACAATGAGCAGTTCTTC. Residues: CATSRDGTGVYNEQFF. V and J are TRBV15 and TRBJ2-1; 10 bases are a match to TRBD1. Germline CDR1 reads LNHNV; CDR2 reads YYDKDF (reference sequence). The CDR3 contains 16 residues. V was clipped by 0 bases and J by 4 bases; unmatched bases: 3. The whole variable domain, remainder taken from reference TRBV15 and TRBJ2-1, is DAMVIQNPRYQVTQFGKPVTLSCSQTLNHNVMYWYQQKSSQAPKLLFHYYDKDFNNEADTPDNFQSRRPNTSFCFLDIRSPGLGDTAMYLCATSRDGTGVYNEQFFGPGTRLTVL.

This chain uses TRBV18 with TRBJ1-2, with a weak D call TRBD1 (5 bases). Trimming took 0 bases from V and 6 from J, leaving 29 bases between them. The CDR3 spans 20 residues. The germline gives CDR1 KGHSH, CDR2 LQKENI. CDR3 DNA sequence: TGTGCCAGCTCACCACCGCCGTCGAAACCCAATAAGGGGATTCGAGATGGCTACACCTTC. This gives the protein CASSPPPSKPNKGIRDGYTF. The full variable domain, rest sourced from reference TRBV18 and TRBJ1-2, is NAGVMQNPRHLVRRRGQEARLRCSPMKGHSHVYWYRQLPEEGLKFMVYLQKENIIDESGMPKERFSAEFPKEGPSILRIQQVVRGDSAAYFCASSPPPSKPNKGIRDGYTFGSGTRLTVV.

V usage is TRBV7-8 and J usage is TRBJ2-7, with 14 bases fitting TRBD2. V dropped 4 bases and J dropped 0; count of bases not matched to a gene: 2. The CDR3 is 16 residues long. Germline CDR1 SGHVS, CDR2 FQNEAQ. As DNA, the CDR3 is TGTGCCAGCAGCTCCGGACTAGCGGGGGGCTCCTACGAGCAGTACTTC. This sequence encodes CASSSGLAGGSYEQYF.

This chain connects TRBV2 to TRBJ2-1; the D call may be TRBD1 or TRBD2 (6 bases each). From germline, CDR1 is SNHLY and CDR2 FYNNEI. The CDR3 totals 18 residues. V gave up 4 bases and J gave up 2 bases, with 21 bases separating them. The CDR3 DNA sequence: TGTGCCAGCAGTGCCTCTATAGGGGGGCTGGGACCCTACAATGAGCAGTTCTTC. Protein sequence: CASSASIGGLGPYNEQFF.

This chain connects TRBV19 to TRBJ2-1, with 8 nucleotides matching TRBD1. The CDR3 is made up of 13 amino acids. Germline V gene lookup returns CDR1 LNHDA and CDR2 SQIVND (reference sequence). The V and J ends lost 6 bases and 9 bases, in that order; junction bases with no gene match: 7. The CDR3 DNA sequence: TGTGCCAGTAGCCCAGCAGGGGGCGGTGAGCAGTTCTTC. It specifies CASSPAGGGEQFF.

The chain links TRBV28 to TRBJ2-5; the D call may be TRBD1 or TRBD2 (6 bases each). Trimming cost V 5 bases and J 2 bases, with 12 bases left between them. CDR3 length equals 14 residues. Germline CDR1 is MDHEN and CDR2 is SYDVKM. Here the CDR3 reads CASSPRRGQETQYF. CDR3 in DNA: TGTGCCAGCAGTCCTCGGAGGGGGCAAGAGACCCAGTACTTC. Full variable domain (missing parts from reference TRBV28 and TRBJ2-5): DVKVTQSSRYLVKRTGEKVFLECVQDMDHENMFWYRQDPGLGLRLIYFSYDVKMKEKGDIPEGYSVSREKKERFSLILESASTNQTSMYLCASSPRRGQETQYFGPGTRLLVL.

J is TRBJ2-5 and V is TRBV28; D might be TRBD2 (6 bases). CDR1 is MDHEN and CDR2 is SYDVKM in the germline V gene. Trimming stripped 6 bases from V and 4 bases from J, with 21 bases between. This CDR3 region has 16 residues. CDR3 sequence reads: CASSRNRPGLPETQYF. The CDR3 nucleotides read TGTGCCAGCAGCAGAAACCGGCCGGGACTTCCAGAGACCCAGTACTTC. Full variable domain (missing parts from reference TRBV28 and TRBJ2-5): DVKVTQSSRYLVKRTGEKVFLECVQDMDHENMFWYRQDPGLGLRLIYFSYDVKMKEKGDIPEGYSVSREKKERFSLILESASTNQTSMYLCASSRNRPGLPETQYFGPGTRLLVL.

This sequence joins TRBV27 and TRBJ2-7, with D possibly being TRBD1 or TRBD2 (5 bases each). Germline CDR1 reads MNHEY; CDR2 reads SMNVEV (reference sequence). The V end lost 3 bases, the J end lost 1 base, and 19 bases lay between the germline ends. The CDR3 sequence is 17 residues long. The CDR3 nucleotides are TGTGCCAGCAGTTTCGGGGTCGGGGCGCGCCTATCCTACGAGCAGTACTTC. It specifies CASSFGVGARLSYEQYF.

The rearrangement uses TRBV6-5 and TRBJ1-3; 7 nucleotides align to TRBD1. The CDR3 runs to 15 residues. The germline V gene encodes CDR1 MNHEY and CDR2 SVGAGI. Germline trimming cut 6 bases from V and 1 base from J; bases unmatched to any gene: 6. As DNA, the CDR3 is TGTGCCAGCAGACAGGGGTTGGGGTCTGGAAACACCATATATTTT. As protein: CASRQGLGSGNTIYF.

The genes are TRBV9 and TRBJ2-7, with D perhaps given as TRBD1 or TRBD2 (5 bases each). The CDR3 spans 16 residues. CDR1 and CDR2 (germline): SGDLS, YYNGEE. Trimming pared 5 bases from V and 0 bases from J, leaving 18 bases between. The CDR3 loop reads CASSHSRDGSSYEQYF. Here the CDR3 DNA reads TGTGCCAGCAGTCATTCTCGGGACGGTAGCTCCTACGAGCAGTACTTC.

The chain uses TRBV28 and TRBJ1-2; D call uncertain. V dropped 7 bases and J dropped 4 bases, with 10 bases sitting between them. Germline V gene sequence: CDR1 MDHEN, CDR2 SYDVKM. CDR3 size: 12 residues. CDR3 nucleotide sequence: TGTGCCAGCACCCCCGGGCTCTATGGCTACACCTTC. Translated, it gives CASTPGLYGYTF.

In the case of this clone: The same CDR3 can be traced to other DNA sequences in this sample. This CDR3 reads CASSTRPDTEAFF. The CDR3 nucleotides are TGTGCCAGTAGTACCCGCCCTGACACTGAAGCTTTCTTT. V and J are TRBV19 and TRBJ1-1; D ambiguous. The CDR3 is 13 residues long. The germline V and J ends were trimmed by 4 bases and 3 bases, with 9 bases remaining between them. From germline, CDR1 is LNHDA and CDR2 SQIVND (reference sequence).

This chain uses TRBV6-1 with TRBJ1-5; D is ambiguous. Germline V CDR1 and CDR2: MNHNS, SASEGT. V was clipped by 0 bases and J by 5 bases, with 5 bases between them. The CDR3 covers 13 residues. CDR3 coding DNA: TGTGCCAGCAGTGAAGCCCGGGATCAGCCCCAGCATTTT. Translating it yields CASSEARDQPQHF.

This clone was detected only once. The DNA for the CDR3 is TGTGCCAGCAGTTCGTCCCATAGCGGGATCGCAGATACGCAGTATTTT. Its protein product is CASSSSHSGIADTQYF. The chain employs TRBV27 and TRBJ2-3; 8 bases line up with TRBD2. V lost 4 bases and J lost 4; bases outside the gene matches: 10. The CDR3 contains 16 residues. The germline gives CDR1 MNHEY, CDR2 SMNVEV (reference sequence).

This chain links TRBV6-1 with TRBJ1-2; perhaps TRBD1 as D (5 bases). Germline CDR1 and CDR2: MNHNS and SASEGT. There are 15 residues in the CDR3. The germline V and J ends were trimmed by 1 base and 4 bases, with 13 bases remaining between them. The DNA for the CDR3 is TGTGCCAGCAGTGAAGGGGGCTTTGTGCGCTATGGCTACACCTTC. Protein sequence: CASSEGGFVRYGYTF.

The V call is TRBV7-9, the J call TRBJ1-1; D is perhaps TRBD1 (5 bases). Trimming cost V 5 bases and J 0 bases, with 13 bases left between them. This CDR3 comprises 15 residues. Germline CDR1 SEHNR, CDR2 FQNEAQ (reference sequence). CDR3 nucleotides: TGTGCCAGCAGCAGTCGGGACGCCTTGAACACTGAAGCTTTCTTT. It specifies CASSSRDALNTEAFF.

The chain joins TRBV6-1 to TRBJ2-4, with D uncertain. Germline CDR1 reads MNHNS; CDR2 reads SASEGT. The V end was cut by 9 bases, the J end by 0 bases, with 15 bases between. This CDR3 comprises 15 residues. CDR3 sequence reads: CASVTDLLAKNIQYF. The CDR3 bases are TGTGCCAGTGTTACCGACCTACTAGCCAAAAACATTCAGTACTTC.

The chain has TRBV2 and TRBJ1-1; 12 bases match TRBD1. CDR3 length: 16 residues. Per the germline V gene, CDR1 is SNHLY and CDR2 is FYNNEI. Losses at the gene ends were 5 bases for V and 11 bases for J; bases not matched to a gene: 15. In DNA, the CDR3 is TGTGCCAGCAGTCATCCCGGGACAGGGGGCCAGGCCGCTGCTTTCTTT. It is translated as CASSHPGTGGQAAAFF. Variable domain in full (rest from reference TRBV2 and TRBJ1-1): EPEVTQTPSHQVTQMGQEVILRCVPISNHLYFYWYRQILGQKVEFLVSFYNNEISEKSEIFDDQFSVERPDGSNFTLKIRSTKLEDSAMYFCASSHPGTGGQAAAFFGQGTRLTVV.

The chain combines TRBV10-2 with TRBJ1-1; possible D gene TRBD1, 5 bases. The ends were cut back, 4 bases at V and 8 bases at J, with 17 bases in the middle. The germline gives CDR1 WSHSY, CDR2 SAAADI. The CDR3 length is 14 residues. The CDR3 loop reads CASSVGTGVREAFF. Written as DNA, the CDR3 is TGCGCCAGCAGTGTAGGGACGGGCGTTAGAGAAGCTTTCTTT.

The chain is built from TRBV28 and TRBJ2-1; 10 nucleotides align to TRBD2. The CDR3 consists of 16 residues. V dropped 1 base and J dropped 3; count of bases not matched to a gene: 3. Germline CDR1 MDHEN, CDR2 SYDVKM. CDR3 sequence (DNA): TGTGCCAGCAGTTTATTGGCTAGCGGGAGCTACAATGAGCAGTTCTTC. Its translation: CASSLLASGSYNEQFF.

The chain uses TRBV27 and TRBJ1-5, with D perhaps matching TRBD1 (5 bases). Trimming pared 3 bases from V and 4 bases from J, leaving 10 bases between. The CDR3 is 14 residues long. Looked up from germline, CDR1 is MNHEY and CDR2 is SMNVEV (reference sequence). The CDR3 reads CASSFHSGNQPQHF. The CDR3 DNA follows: TGTGCCAGCAGTTTTCATTCAGGGAATCAGCCCCAGCATTTT.

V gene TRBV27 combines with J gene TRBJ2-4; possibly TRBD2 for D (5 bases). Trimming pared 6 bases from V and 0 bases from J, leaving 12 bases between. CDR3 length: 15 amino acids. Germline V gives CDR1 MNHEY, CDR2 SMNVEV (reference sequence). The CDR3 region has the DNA TGTGCCAGCAGGTCCCCCGGGATAGCCAAAAACATTCAGTACTTC. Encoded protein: CASRSPGIAKNIQYF.

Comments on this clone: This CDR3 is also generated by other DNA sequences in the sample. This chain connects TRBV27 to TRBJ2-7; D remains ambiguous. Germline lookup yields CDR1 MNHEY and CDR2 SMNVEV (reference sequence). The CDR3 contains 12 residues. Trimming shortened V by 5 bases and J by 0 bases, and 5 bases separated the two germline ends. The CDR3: CASSPPSYEQYF. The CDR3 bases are TGTGCCAGCAGTCCACCCTCCTACGAGCAGTACTTC.